These 25 T cell receptor beta chains came from one sample sequenced in a study of T cell clones after liver transplantation. Sequencing used immunoSEQ multiplex PCR; TCRdb keeps in-frame clones, though not all of them. The sample contains around 77,000 clones, 75% to 90% of which appear only once. Sequencing used CD4+ T cells from blood, obtained 12 months after liver transplant. The receptor source for this set is a human patient who received a liver transplant. Some of these T cells may belong to the graft donor.

The rearrangement uses TRBV5-1 and TRBJ2-5, with TRBD1 matching 8 bases. J lost 5 bases, V lost 4 bases, and 4 bases had no gene match. The germline CDR1 and CDR2 sequences are SGHRS and YFSETQ. The CDR3 sequence is 13 residues long. As DNA, the CDR3 is TGCGCCAGCAGCGCTCAGGGGGCGGAGACCCAGTACTTC. This codes for CASSAQGAETQYF.

The CDR3, as DNA: TGTGCCAGCAGCCGGGACAGGGGCACAGATACGCAGTATTTT. Amino acids: CASSRDRGTDTQYF. The rearrangement links TRBV7-2 to TRBJ2-3; 9 bases match TRBD1. V dropped 5 bases and J dropped 1; count of bases not matched to a gene: 1. Germline CDR1 and CDR2: SGHTA and FQGNSA. There are 14 residues in the CDR3.

The gene calls are TRBV2 and TRBJ1-2; 8 bases fit TRBD1. Germline lookup yields CDR1 SNHLY and CDR2 FYNNEI. The CDR3 extends over 15 amino acids. V was pared by 2 bases and J by 8 bases, with 10 bases of the junction left unmatched. As DNA, the CDR3 is TGTGCCAGCAGTGAACTTGGACAGGGTATAGGGGGCTACACCTTC. It yields the protein CASSELGQGIGGYTF.

This clone was found once. The chain combines TRBV18 with TRBJ1-1; D ambiguous. CDR3 length equals 13 residues. Germline loops: CDR1 KGHSH, CDR2 LQKENI. Trimming cost V 3 bases and J 4 bases, with 9 bases left between them. DNA of the CDR3: TGTGCCAGCTCACCTTCCCGGGGCACTGAAGCTTTCTTT. Protein: CASSPSRGTEAFF.

There are a few counts of this clone. The chain combines TRBV5-1 with TRBJ2-7; tentative D call: TRBD2 (5 bases). CDR1 SGHRS and CDR2 YFSETQ come from the germline V gene. The ends were cut back, 0 bases at V and 1 base at J, with 23 bases in the middle. The CDR3 contains 19 residues. CDR3 sequence reads: CASSLGPPTRAFLSYEQYF. The DNA for the CDR3 is TGCGCCAGCAGCTTGGGGCCCCCCACGCGGGCATTCTTATCCTACGAGCAGTACTTC.

The rearrangement joins TRBV6-5 to TRBJ1-5; D possibly corresponds to TRBD1 (5 bases). The V gene's germline CDR1 is MNHEY and CDR2 SVGAGI. This CDR3 spans 13 amino acids. V was clipped by 6 bases and J by 6 bases, with 12 bases between them. CDR3 nucleotide sequence: TGTGCCAGCAGCTCGAGGGGAGGTCAGCCCCAGCATTTT. It is translated as CASSSRGGQPQHF.

The V gene is TRBV5-1, the J gene TRBJ1-1, with TRBD1 identical over 7 bases. Germline values: CDR1 SGHRS, CDR2 YFSETQ. The CDR3 sequence is 14 residues long. V shed 4 bases and J 5 bases; nucleotides not matched to a gene: 8. The CDR3 loop is CASSLTTGRTEAFF. The DNA of the CDR3 is TGCGCCAGCAGCCTAACGACAGGGAGGACTGAAGCTTTCTTT.

The chain employs TRBV10-3 and TRBJ2-3; 9 bases line up with TRBD1. Germline loops: CDR1 ENHRY, CDR2 SYGVKD. The V and J ends lost 6 bases and 2 bases, in that order; junction bases with no gene match: 24. The CDR3 contains 21 residues. DNA for the CDR3: TGTGCCATCAGCCCGTCGTCCGGGACAGGGAATAATCAGCGGTTCACAGATACGCAGTATTTT. It encodes CAISPSSGTGNNQRFTDTQYF.

The V and J genes are TRBV28 and TRBJ2-7, with D perhaps TRBD1 (5 bases). The V gene lost 4 bases and the J gene lost 1 base, with 17 bases spanning the gap. This CDR3 region has 16 residues. Germline V gene lookup returns CDR1 MDHEN and CDR2 SYDVKM. The chain's CDR3 is CASSSQETAHSYEQYF. The DNA of the CDR3 is TGTGCCAGCAGTTCCCAAGAGACAGCCCATTCCTACGAGCAGTACTTC. Full variable domain (missing parts from reference TRBV28 and TRBJ2-7): DVKVTQSSRYLVKRTGEKVFLECVQDMDHENMFWYRQDPGLGLRLIYFSYDVKMKEKGDIPEGYSVSREKKERFSLILESASTNQTSMYLCASSSQETAHSYEQYFGPGTRLTVT.

This rearrangement joins TRBV7-3 to TRBJ2-3, with D uncertain. Germline assignment: CDR1 SGHTA and CDR2 FQGTGA. Trimming pared 5 bases from V and 2 bases from J, leaving 5 bases between. The CDR3 is 12 residues long. The DNA of the CDR3 is TGTGCCAGCAGCCATAACACAGATACGCAGTATTTT. As protein: CASSHNTDTQYF.

The chain is built from TRBV28 and TRBJ2-7; D tentatively fits TRBD1 or TRBD2 (6 bases each). V gave up 6 bases and J gave up 0 bases, with 15 bases separating them. Germline lookup yields CDR1 MDHEN and CDR2 SYDVKM. This CDR3 has 15 amino acids. CDR3 amino acids: CASRPVGGPSYEQYF. In DNA, the CDR3 is TGTGCCAGCAGACCCGTGGGGGGCCCCTCCTACGAGCAGTACTTC. Full variable domain (missing parts from reference TRBV28 and TRBJ2-7): DVKVTQSSRYLVKRTGEKVFLECVQDMDHENMFWYRQDPGLGLRLIYFSYDVKMKEKGDIPEGYSVSREKKERFSLILESASTNQTSMYLCASRPVGGPSYEQYFGPGTRLTVT.

This chain uses TRBV28 with TRBJ1-4, with D possibly being TRBD1 (6 bases). Between the trimmed V and J ends, which lost 5 bases and 4 bases, there was a span of 8 bases. CDR3 length: 13 residues. Germline V gives CDR1 MDHEN, CDR2 SYDVKM. DNA for the CDR3: TGTGCCAGCAGTCCGGGACATAATGAAAAACTGTTTTTT. Protein product: CASSPGHNEKLFF.

The chain links TRBV19 to TRBJ2-1; TRBD1 matches at 9 bases. CDR1 LNHDA and CDR2 SQIVND come from the germline V gene (reference sequence). The CDR3 contains 15 residues. Germline trimming cut 9 bases from V and 7 bases from J; bases unmatched to any gene: 13. The CDR3 protein is CASQSTGTGRNEQFF. CDR3 DNA: TGTGCCAGCCAATCAACCGGGACAGGGAGGAATGAGCAGTTCTTC.

This chain links TRBV5-5 with TRBJ1-5; D gene uncertain. V lost 4 bases, J lost 7 bases, and 18 bases lay in between. The germline CDR1 and CDR2 sequences are SGHKS and YYEKEE (reference sequence). The CDR3 is 15 residues long. CDR3 nucleotides: TGTGCCAGCAGCCCTTCATTCCCCGGAGGACAGCCCCAGCATTTT. Amino acids: CASSPSFPGGQPQHF.

The V gene is TRBV7-2, the J gene TRBJ2-3; a possible D gene is TRBD2 (6 bases). The CDR3 consists of 13 residues. V was trimmed by 1 base and J by 4 bases, leaving 6 bases between them. Looked up from germline, CDR1 is SGHTA and CDR2 is FQGNSA. As DNA, the CDR3 is TGTGCCAGCAGCTTAGGGAGGGCAGATACGCAGTATTTT. As protein: CASSLGRADTQYF.

The chain uses TRBV6-1 and TRBJ1-1; D is ambiguous. Looked up from germline, CDR1 is MNHNS and CDR2 is SASEGT. The CDR3 loop spans 14 amino acids. Trimming stripped 6 bases from V and 3 bases from J, with 14 bases between. For the CDR3, the DNA is TGTGCCAGCAGGGAGTATTTTGAGTACACTGAAGCTTTCTTT. This codes for CASREYFEYTEAFF.

The chain combines TRBV19 with TRBJ1-2; unclear D gene. The CDR3 is 13 amino acids. Germline V lookup: CDR1 LNHDA, CDR2 SQIVND (reference sequence). V gave up 1 base and J gave up 3 bases, with 6 bases separating them. CDR3 sequence (DNA): TGTGCCAGTAGTATAGGGACCCACTATGGCTACACCTTC. Its protein is CASSIGTHYGYTF.

The J gene is TRBJ2-2, the V gene TRBV6-5, with 12 positions matching TRBD1. CDR3 length equals 15 residues. V shed 6 bases and J 13 bases; nucleotides not matched to a gene: 12. The germline V gene has CDR1 MNHEY and CDR2 SVGAGI. The CDR3 nucleotides read TGTGCCAGCAGATCCGGGACAGGGGGCAATTGGAGGCTGTTTTTT. Amino acids: CASRSGTGGNWRLFF.

The chain recombines TRBV27 with TRBJ1-4; D is uncertain. V dropped 0 bases and J dropped 3 bases, with 8 bases sitting between them. Germline V lookup: CDR1 MNHEY, CDR2 SMNVEV (reference sequence). CDR3 length equals 15 residues. This chain's CDR3 is CASSLSRPPNEKLFF. CDR3 sequence (DNA): TGTGCCAGCAGTTTATCTAGGCCTCCTAATGAAAAACTGTTTTTT.

Worth noting for this clone: One junction end does not reproduce the germline sequence, and a read error may be involved. The chain links TRBV7-9 to TRBJ2-1, with D uncertain. This CDR3 contains 8 residues. Germline CDR1 reads SEHNR; CDR2 reads FQNEAQ (reference sequence). The CDR3 DNA is TGTGCCAGCAGCTTGTTACTCTTC. Protein product: CASSLLLF.

This chain joins TRBV11-1 and TRBJ2-7; D gene ambiguous. V was cut by 0 bases and J by 5 bases, with 14 bases left in between. There are 15 residues in the CDR3. Germline V gives CDR1 SGHAT, CDR2 FQDESV (reference sequence). CDR3 amino acids: CASSLAGDGGDEQYF. In DNA, the CDR3 is TGTGCCAGCAGCTTAGCGGGTGACGGTGGGGACGAGCAGTACTTC.

The chain uses TRBV6-5 and TRBJ2-7, with 8 bases lining up with TRBD1. Trimming cost V 4 bases and J 3 bases; bases outside gene matches: 8. There are 15 residues in the CDR3. Looked up from germline, CDR1 is MNHEY and CDR2 is SVGAGI. The CDR3 is CASSSRSGQGYEQYF. The CDR3 DNA sequence: TGTGCCAGCAGTTCACGTAGCGGACAGGGCTACGAGCAGTACTTC.

This chain connects TRBV7-2 to TRBJ1-1; D is undetermined. V gave up 5 bases and J gave up 4 bases, with 17 bases separating them. CDR3 length: 15 residues. Germline CDR1 is SGHTA and CDR2 is FQGNSA. The CDR3 reads CASSPRATMGTEAFF. CDR3 coding DNA: TGTGCCAGCAGCCCACGGGCAACCATGGGCACTGAAGCTTTCTTT. Drawing the rest from reference TRBV7-2 and TRBJ1-1, the complete variable domain is GAGVSQSPSNKVTEKGKDVELRCDPISGHTALYWYRQSLGQGLEFLIYFQGNSAPDKSGLPSDRFSAERTGGSVSTLTIQRTQQEDSAVYLCASSPRATMGTEAFFGQGTRLTVV.

This chain links TRBV2 with TRBJ1-5; weak D call: TRBD1 (6 bases). The CDR3 totals 13 residues. V lost 3 bases and J lost 9, with 12 bases in between. Germline values: CDR1 SNHLY, CDR2 FYNNEI. CDR3 loop: CASSDTGIWPQHF. The CDR3 region has the DNA TGTGCCAGCAGTGATACAGGGATCTGGCCCCAGCATTTT.

The V and J genes are TRBV30 and TRBJ2-1; unclear D gene. CDR1 is GTSNPN, CDR2 SVGIG, per germline (reference sequence). Trimming removed 3 bases from V and 7 bases from J, with 13 bases in between. This CDR3 spans 13 amino acids. The CDR3 spells CAWRRSGLNEQFF. The CDR3, as DNA: TGTGCCTGGAGGAGGTCGGGTTTGAATGAGCAGTTCTTC.